The T cell receptor (beta chain) described here comes from a study of cytomegalovirus exposure and HLA in healthy donors. Study-wide results and limits: It was reported in a later analysis that an Asian-associated ancestry cluster showed fewer N-insertions than the roughly 670-donor mean.

Details on this clone: Its target is not known.

Germline V gene data show CDR1 as SGHRS and CDR2 as YFSETQ. The CDR3 has 16 residues. The germline V and J ends were trimmed by 0 bases and 2 bases, with 11 bases remaining between them. The PCR made use of 60 Vbeta and 13 Jbeta primers. In the original analysis: Per a later analysis, the number of unique TCR beta chains was some 75 million, of which 9 million to 12 million were shared. This table comes from immunoSEQ multiplex PCR, and its TCRdb copy is limited to in-frame clones, with some not included. V and J calls and clone size are as listed in that table; D and trimming were resolved from the DNA. This sample has about 130,000 clones, with about 85% found just once.

The clonotype originates from a man aged 18-30 years in good health and CMV-seropositive. The sample consisted of PBMCs. This rearrangement joins TRBV5-1 to TRBJ2-2; the D gene is possibly TRBD2 (7 bases). The CDR3 DNA follows: TGCGCCAGCAGCTTGGACGGGGGGCCCAACACCGGGGAGCTGTTTTTT. Translation: CASSLDGGPNTGELFF.